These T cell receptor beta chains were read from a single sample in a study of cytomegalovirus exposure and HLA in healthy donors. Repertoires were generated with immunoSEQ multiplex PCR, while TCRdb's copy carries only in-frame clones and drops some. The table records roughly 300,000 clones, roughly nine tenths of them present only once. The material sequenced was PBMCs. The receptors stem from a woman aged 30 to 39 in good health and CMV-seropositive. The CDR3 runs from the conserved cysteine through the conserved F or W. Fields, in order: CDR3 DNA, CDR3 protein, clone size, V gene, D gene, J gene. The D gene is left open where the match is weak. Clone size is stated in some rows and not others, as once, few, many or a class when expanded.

TGTGCCTGGAACACTAGCGGGAACACCGGGGAGCTGTTTTTT,CAWNTSGNTGELFF,few,TRBV30,TRBD2,TRBJ2-2
TGCAGCGTGGCCAGGGGATCTGGACAAGAGACCCAGTACTTC,CSVARGSGQETQYF,NA,TRBV29-1,NA,TRBJ2-5
TGTGCCACCAGCAGACCCGGGACCGTCAGCTATGAGCAGTTCTTC,CATSRPGTVSYEQFF,NA,TRBV15,NA,TRBJ2-1
TGTGCCTGGAGTAGAGCGGAGGCGGACACCGGGGAGCTGTTTTTT,CAWSRAEADTGELFF,NA,TRBV30,NA,TRBJ2-2
TGTGCCAGCAGTTTTCCAGGGGGTGGAGGAGAGACCCAGTACTTC,CASSFPGGGGETQYF,NA,TRBV28,TRBD1,TRBJ2-5
TGCAGCGTTGAATTTGGTTTGCAAGAGACCCAGTACTTC,CSVEFGLQETQYF,NA,TRBV29-1,NA,TRBJ2-5
TGTGCCAGCAGTTTCCGGGGGAGAAGCTACACCGGGGAGCTGTTTTTT,CASSFRGRSYTGELFF,NA,TRBV27,NA,TRBJ2-2
TGTGCCAGCAGTTTACTGGCTAGCGGGGACAATGAGCAGTTCTTC,CASSLLASGDNEQFF,NA,TRBV27,TRBD2,TRBJ2-1
TGTGCCAGCAGCCCCCAGGTGGTTGGGGACGAGCAGTACTTC,CASSPQVVGDEQYF,NA,TRBV9,NA,TRBJ2-7
TGTGCCACCAGAAGCTCTGGGGCCAACGTCCTGACTTTC,CATRSSGANVLTF,NA,TRBV28,NA,TRBJ2-6
TGTGCCAGTAGCCCAGGAGGGGGGTGGGACACTGAAGCTTTCTTT,CASSPGGGWDTEAFF,NA,TRBV19,NA,TRBJ1-1
TGTGCCAGTGGTCGAACAACTAATGAAAAACTGTTTTTT,CASGRTTNEKLFF,NA,TRBV19,NA,TRBJ1-4
TGTGCCAGCAGTCAAGACAGGGGGCAAACAGCTAACTATGGCTACACCTTC,CASSQDRGQTANYGYTF,NA,TRBV27,TRBD1,TRBJ1-2
TGTGCCAGCAGCTTCCGCATCCCTGACAATGAGCAGTTCTTC,CASSFRIPDNEQFF,NA,TRBV7-2,NA,TRBJ2-1
TGTGCCAGCGAAGGCGGGGGGACCAACTACGAGCAGTACTTC,CASEGGGTNYEQYF,NA,TRBV2,TRBD2,TRBJ2-7
TGTGCCTGGAGTAAGGGTATTGAAGCTTTCTTT,CAWSKGIEAFF,NA,TRBV30,NA,TRBJ1-1
TGTGCCAGCAGGGGGACAGCCTCCTACGAGCAGTACTTC,CASRGTASYEQYF,NA,TRBV25-1,TRBD1,TRBJ2-7
TGTGCCAGCATAGCTCTAGCACAGGGTCGGTGGACTGAAGCTTTCTTT,CASIALAQGRWTEAFF,NA,TRBV6-6,NA,TRBJ1-1
TGTGCCAGCAGCCTAGGACGGTGGGGGGCGGAGGGGCCCCAGCATTTT,CASSLGRWGAEGPQHF,once,TRBV28,NA,TRBJ1-5
TGTGCCAGCAGTTTGGAGGGGTACGGCGAGCAGTACTTC,CASSLEGYGEQYF,NA,TRBV27,NA,TRBJ2-7
TGCAGCGTTGGCACTCCTTTAACCGGGGAGCTGTTTTTT,CSVGTPLTGELFF,NA,TRBV29-1,NA,TRBJ2-2
TGTGCCAGCAGACGACAGGATAATCAGCCCCAGCATTTT,CASRRQDNQPQHF,NA,TRBV6-5,NA,TRBJ1-5
TGTGCCAGCAGCTTAGCGGGACCCCCGGAAGTGTACGAGCAGTACTTC,CASSLAGPPEVYEQYF,NA,TRBV7-6,NA,TRBJ2-7
TGTGCCAGCAGTTACGGACTAGCGGGGGCGGGCAATGAGCAGTTCTTC,CASSYGLAGAGNEQFF,NA,TRBV6-5,TRBD2,TRBJ2-1
TGTGCCAGTAGTTTCCGACTAGCGTGGGATGAGCAGTTCTTC,CASSFRLAWDEQFF,NA,TRBV19,TRBD2,TRBJ2-1
TGTGCCAGCAGTTACTCTGCGGTAGTATCGGGCTACGAGCAGTACTTC,CASSYSAVVSGYEQYF,once,TRBV6-5,NA,TRBJ2-7
TGCGCCAGCAGCCCCGGGGGGGGATCATGGGAGACCCAGTACTTC,CASSPGGGSWETQYF,NA,TRBV5-1,TRBD2,TRBJ2-5
TGTGCCAGCAGTTCACAGGGGGCGGTTATCTATGAGCAGTTCTTC,CASSSQGAVIYEQFF,few,TRBV6-1,TRBD1,TRBJ2-1
TGTGCCAGTACACCCGGGACCACCTACAATGAGCAGTTCTTC,CASTPGTTYNEQFF,NA,TRBV19,NA,TRBJ2-1
TGCGCCAGCAGCTCGCTAGGGGGAAGGGCCCGCTCTGGAAACACCATATATTTT,CASSSLGGRARSGNTIYF,NA,TRBV5-1,NA,TRBJ1-3
TGTGCCAGCTCACCGAAGGGGGACTACGAGCAGTACTTC,CASSPKGDYEQYF,NA,TRBV18,NA,TRBJ2-7
TGTGCCAGCAGAAGGAATCCGGGACTAGCGGGGGGGAGCTCCTACAATGAGCAGTTCTTC,CASRRNPGLAGGSSYNEQFF,once,TRBV27,TRBD2,TRBJ2-1
TGCGCCAGCAGCCCTAACAGGTTCTACGAGCAGTACTTC,CASSPNRFYEQYF,NA,TRBV5-1,NA,TRBJ2-7
TGCGCCAGCAGCCAAGTAAAGGGACTCCGAAGCTCCTACAATGAGCAGTTCTTC,CASSQVKGLRSSYNEQFF,NA,TRBV4-3,NA,TRBJ2-1
TGTGCCAGCAGCGGAACCGGGACGGGACAAGAGACCCAGTACTTC,CASSGTGTGQETQYF,NA,TRBV5-6,NA,TRBJ2-5
TGTGCCTGGAGCGTAGGAGGACAGGGTCTAACGGGCACTGAAGCTTTCTTT,CAWSVGGQGLTGTEAFF,NA,TRBV30,TRBD1,TRBJ1-1
TGCGCCAGCAGCCTCCAGACAGGGGAGTTCGGTGGCTACACCTTC,CASSLQTGEFGGYTF,NA,TRBV5-1,TRBD1,TRBJ1-2
TGTGCCAGCAGTTTATCTCCGACAAGGAGAGCTTTCTTT,CASSLSPTRRAFF,once,TRBV27,NA,TRBJ1-1
TGCAGCGTTGTGGGGACAGAAGCCGATAACTATGGCTACACCTTC,CSVVGTEADNYGYTF,NA,TRBV29-1,TRBD1,TRBJ1-2
TGCGCCAGCAGCTTGGCGGCAGGGGGAGGCTACACCTTC,CASSLAAGGGYTF,few,TRBV5-1,TRBD1,TRBJ1-2
TGCGCCAGCAGCTCACAGGGGGGATCCTACGAGCAGTACTTC,CASSSQGGSYEQYF,once,TRBV5-1,TRBD1,TRBJ2-7
TGTGCCAGCAGTTGGGGGGACCCTGTGGTCTACGAGCAGTACTTC,CASSWGDPVVYEQYF,NA,TRBV27,NA,TRBJ2-7
TGCAGCATTAGCGGGGCGACCTACGAGCAGTACTTC,CSISGATYEQYF,NA,TRBV29-1,TRBD2,TRBJ2-7
TGTGCCAGTAGTCACGGACAGGTCTACGAGCAGTACTTC,CASSHGQVYEQYF,NA,TRBV19,TRBD1,TRBJ2-7
TGCAGCGTTCCTCGGCAAGGGGGCAGTGGGGAAAAACTGTTTTTT,CSVPRQGGSGEKLFF,NA,TRBV29-1,TRBD1,TRBJ1-4
TGTGCCAGCAGTTTTTTCGTGACAGGGCTGAACACTGAAGCTTTCTTT,CASSFFVTGLNTEAFF,NA,TRBV27,TRBD1,TRBJ1-1
TGTGCCTGGAGTCGAACAGGGTTTACTGAAGCTTTCTTT,CAWSRTGFTEAFF,few,TRBV30,NA,TRBJ1-1
TGTGCCAGCAGTGGATGGACAGGAATCCACTACGAGCAGTACTTC,CASSGWTGIHYEQYF,NA,TRBV28,TRBD1,TRBJ2-7
TGTGCCAGCAGCTTGGGGGTGTCGGAGACCCAGTACTTC,CASSLGVSETQYF,NA,TRBV11-2,NA,TRBJ2-5
TGTGCCAGCAGTTTATCGGTGACAGGGAGCGAGCAGTACTTC,CASSLSVTGSEQYF,NA,TRBV27,TRBD1,TRBJ2-7
TGCGCCAGCAGCCAAGATCCAGGGGTCACTGAAGCTTTCTTT,CASSQDPGVTEAFF,NA,TRBV4-1,NA,TRBJ1-1
TGTGCCAGCAGTGGTACGGAAATCTCAGCTAACTATGGCTACACCTTC,CASSGTEISANYGYTF,NA,TRBV28,NA,TRBJ1-2